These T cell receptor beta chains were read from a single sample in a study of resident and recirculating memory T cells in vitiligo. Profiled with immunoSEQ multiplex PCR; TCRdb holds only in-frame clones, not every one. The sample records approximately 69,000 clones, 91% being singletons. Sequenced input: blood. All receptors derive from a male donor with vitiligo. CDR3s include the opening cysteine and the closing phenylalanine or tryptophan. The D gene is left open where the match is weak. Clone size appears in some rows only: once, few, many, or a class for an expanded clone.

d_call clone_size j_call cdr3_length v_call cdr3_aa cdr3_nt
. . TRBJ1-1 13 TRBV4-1 CASSQERRLGAFF TGCGCCAGCAGCCAAGAGAGGCGGCTCGGAGCTTTCTTT
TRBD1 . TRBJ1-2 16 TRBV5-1 CASSLGTGGKIYGYTF TGCGCCAGCAGCTTAGGGACAGGGGGAAAGATTTATGGCTACACCTTC
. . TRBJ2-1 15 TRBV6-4 CASSGEGGSYNEQFF TGTGCCAGCAGTGGGGAGGGGGGCTCCTACAATGAGCAGTTCTTC
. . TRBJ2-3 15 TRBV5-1 CASSLVSPTTDTQYF TGCGCCAGCAGCTTGGTTTCGCCTACCACAGATACGCAGTATTTT
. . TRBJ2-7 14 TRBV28 CASSPGGFVYEQYF TGTGCCAGCAGTCCAGGAGGGTTCGTTTACGAGCAGTACTTC
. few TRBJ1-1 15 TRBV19 CASSFPTGQNTEAFF TGTGCCAGTAGTTTCCCCACGGGACAGAACACTGAAGCTTTCTTT
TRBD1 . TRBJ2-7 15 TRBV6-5 CASSLGQGASYEQYF TGTGCCAGCAGTTTGGGACAGGGGGCCTCCTACGAGCAGTACTTC
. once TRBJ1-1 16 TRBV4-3 CASSQAADNMNTEAFF TGCGCCAGCAGCCAAGCCGCGGACAACATGAACACTGAAGCTTTCTTT
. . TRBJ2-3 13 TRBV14 CASSQSVTDTQYF TGTGCCAGCAGCCAGTCAGTCACAGATACGCAGTATTTT
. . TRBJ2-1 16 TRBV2 CASSEGAGFGYNEQFF TGTGCCAGCAGTGAAGGTGCCGGGTTTGGGTACAATGAGCAGTTCTTC
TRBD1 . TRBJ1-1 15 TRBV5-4 CASSLGLQGRSEAFF TGTGCCAGCAGTCTAGGTCTACAGGGGCGGTCTGAAGCTTTCTTT
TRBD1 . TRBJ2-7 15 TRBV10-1 CASENGLQGTYEQYF TGCGCCAGTGAAAACGGGCTACAGGGGACCTACGAGCAGTACTTC